The 7 T cell receptor beta chains reported below all come from one sample, sequenced in a study of cytomegalovirus exposure and HLA in healthy donors. This PCR relied on a set of 60 Vbeta primers and 13 Jbeta primers. Data came from immunoSEQ multiplex PCR; TCRdb stores just in-frame clones and leaves some out. This repertoire shows 100,000 to 150,000 clones, around 76% found once; its top ten account for roughly 7%. Sequencing was done on a sample of PBMCs. Receptor source: a male donor in good health and CMV-seronegative.

The chain is built from TRBV30 and TRBJ2-2, with D possibly matching TRBD1 (5 bases). CDR1 is GTSNPN and CDR2 is SVGIG in the germline V gene (reference sequence). The V end was cut by 2 bases, the J end by 1 base, with 20 bases between. The CDR3 runs to 18 residues. The CDR3 loop reads CAWSPNQGDSWNTGELFF. The CDR3 DNA sequence: TGTGCCTGGAGTCCAAACCAGGGCGATAGTTGGAACACCGGGGAGCTGTTTTTT.

This clone was counted between two and nine times. This chain joins TRBV7-9 and TRBJ2-5, with D maybe TRBD1 (6 bases). The V gene's germline CDR1 is SEHNR and CDR2 FQNEAQ (reference sequence). The V gene lost 1 base and the J gene lost 4 bases, with 10 bases spanning the gap. The CDR3 covers 14 residues. This CDR3 reads CASSLGAGAETQYF. In DNA form, the CDR3 reads TGTGCCAGCAGCTTAGGGGCAGGGGCAGAGACCCAGTACTTC. The complete variable domain, with remaining parts taken from reference TRBV7-9 and TRBJ2-5, reads DTGVSQNPRHKITKRGQNVTFRCDPISEHNRLYWYRQTLGQGPEFLTYFQNEAQLEKSRLLSDRFSAERPKGSFSTLEIQRTEQGDSAMYLCASSLGAGAETQYFGPGTRLLVL.

The V call is TRBV5-8, the J call TRBJ2-7; 8 bases fit TRBD2. V was clipped by 2 bases and J by 3 bases; unmatched bases: 13. The CDR3 runs 17 residues. Germline CDR1 and CDR2: SGHTS and YDEGEE. CDR3 nucleotides: TGTGCCAGCAGCTTCAATCTAGCGGGCCTCCCATACTACGAGCAGTACTTC. It encodes CASSFNLAGLPYYEQYF.

The chain has TRBV4-3 and TRBJ2-7; 9 positions match TRBD1. Trimming removed 1 base from V and 4 bases from J; junction bases left unmatched: 5. CDR3 length equals 15 residues. Germline CDR1 reads LGHNA; CDR2 reads YSLEER. CDR3 sequence reads: CASSQVPGQGYEQYF. The DNA of the CDR3 is TGCGCCAGCAGCCAAGTACCCGGACAGGGGTACGAGCAGTACTTC.

The chain links TRBV5-5 to TRBJ2-7; a possible D gene is TRBD1 (6 bases). The CDR3 contains 16 residues. Germline CDR1 and CDR2: SGHKS and YYEKEE (reference sequence). V lost 2 bases to trimming and J lost 5 bases, with 20 bases between them. CDR3: CASSFALTGFPDEQYF. The CDR3 DNA sequence: TGTGCCAGCAGCTTTGCCCTTACAGGGTTTCCCGACGAGCAGTACTTC. The full variable domain, completed using reference TRBV5-5 and TRBJ2-7, is DAGVTQSPTHLIKTRGQQVTLRCSPISGHKSVSWYQQVLGQGPQFIFQYYEKEERGRGNFPDRFSARQFPNYSSELNVNALLLGDSALYLCASSFALTGFPDEQYFGPGTRLTVT.

The genes are TRBV4-1 and TRBJ2-5; 7 bases align to TRBD2. After removal of 2 bases from V and 1 base from J, the junction contained 7 bases not matched to a gene. CDR3 length equals 16 residues. Per the germline V gene, CDR1 is MGHRA and CDR2 is YSYEKL. The CDR3 region has the DNA TGCGCCAGCAGCCAACTTCCTAGCGGTTTCCAAGAGACCCAGTACTTC. Its translation is CASSQLPSGFQETQYF.

The genes are TRBV4-1 and TRBJ2-5; 8 nucleotides align to TRBD1. The CDR3 spans 15 residues. The trim removed 4 bases at V and 0 bases at J, leaving 4 bases unmatched. Per the germline V gene, CDR1 is MGHRA and CDR2 is YSYEKL. The CDR3 here is CASSRTGTYQETQYF. CDR3 DNA sequence: TGCGCCAGCAGCCGGACAGGGACGTACCAAGAGACCCAGTACTTC.